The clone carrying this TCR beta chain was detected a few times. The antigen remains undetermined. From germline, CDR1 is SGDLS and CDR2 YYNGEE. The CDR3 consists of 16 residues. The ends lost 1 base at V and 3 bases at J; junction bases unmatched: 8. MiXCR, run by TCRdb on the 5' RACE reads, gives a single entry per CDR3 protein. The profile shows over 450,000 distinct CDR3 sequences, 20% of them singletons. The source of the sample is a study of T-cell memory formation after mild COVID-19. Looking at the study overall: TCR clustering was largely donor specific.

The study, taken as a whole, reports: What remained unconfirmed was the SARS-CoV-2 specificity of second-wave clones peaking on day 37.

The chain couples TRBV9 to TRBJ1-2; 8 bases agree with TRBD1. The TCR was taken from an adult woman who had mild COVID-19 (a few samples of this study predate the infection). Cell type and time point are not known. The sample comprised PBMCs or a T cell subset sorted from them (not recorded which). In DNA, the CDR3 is TGTGCCAGCAGCGTAACGACAGGGGAGGACTACTATGGCTACACCTTC. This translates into CASSVTTGEDYYGYTF. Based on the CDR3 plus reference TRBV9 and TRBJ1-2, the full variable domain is DSGVTQTPKHLITATGQRVTLRCSPRSGDLSVYWYQQSLDQGLQFLIQYYNGEERAKGNILERFSAQQFPDLHSELNLSSLELGDSALYFCASSVTTGEDYYGYTFGSGTRLTVV.